This T cell receptor (beta chain) was recorded in a study of shared clonotypes between healthy human individuals. How the authors handled the data: ImmunoSEQ only sent back junction sequences with no quality scores, so filtering was done differently. Profiled with immunoSEQ multiplex PCR; TCRdb holds only in-frame clones, not every one. The D gene and trimming were derived from the DNA, and the V and J assignments and clone size from that table. The sample lists over a million clones; 95% to 97% were seen once. Germline V lookup: CDR1 SGHDN, CDR2 FVKESK. The ends lost 3 bases at V and 3 bases at J; junction bases unmatched: 8. This CDR3 spans 16 amino acids.

The receptor comes from a man between 25 and 39 years old in good health. What was sequenced was naive CD4+ T cells sorted from blood. Subset: CD45RA+ positively selected. This rearrangement joins TRBV14 to TRBJ2-7, with 10 bases aligning to TRBD2. CDR3: CASSQIGLAENYEQYF. The CDR3 DNA reads TGTGCCAGCAGCCAGATTGGACTAGCGGAGAACTACGAGCAGTACTTC.